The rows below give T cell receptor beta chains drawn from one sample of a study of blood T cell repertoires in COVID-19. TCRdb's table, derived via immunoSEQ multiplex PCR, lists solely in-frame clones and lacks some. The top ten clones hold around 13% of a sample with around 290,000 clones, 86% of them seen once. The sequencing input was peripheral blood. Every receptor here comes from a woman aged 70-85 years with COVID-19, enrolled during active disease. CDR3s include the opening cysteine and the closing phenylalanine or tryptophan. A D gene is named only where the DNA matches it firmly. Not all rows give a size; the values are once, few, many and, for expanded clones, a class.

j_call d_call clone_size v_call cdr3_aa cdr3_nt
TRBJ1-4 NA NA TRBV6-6 CASSSTGTFEKLFF TGTGCCAGCAGCTCGACAGGTACCTTTGAAAAACTGTTTTTT
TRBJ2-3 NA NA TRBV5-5 CASSLTGADTQYF TGTGCCAGCAGCCTGACAGGAGCAGATACGCAGTATTTT
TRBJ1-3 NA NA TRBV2 CASSPTAGFSGNTIYF TGTGCCAGCAGTCCGACAGCAGGATTCTCTGGAAACACCATATATTTT
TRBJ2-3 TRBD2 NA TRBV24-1 CATSDPTSGGARDTQYF TGTGCCACCAGTGATCCGACTAGCGGGGGGGCCAGAGATACGCAGTATTTT
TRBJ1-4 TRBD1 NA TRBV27 CASSRDRGNEKLFF TGTGCCAGCAGTCGGGACAGGGGTAATGAAAAACTGTTTTTT
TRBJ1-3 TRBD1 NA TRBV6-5 CASSPGGAGNTIYF TGTGCCAGCAGTCCAGGGGGAGCTGGAAACACCATATATTTT
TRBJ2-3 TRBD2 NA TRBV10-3 CAISSSGGTDTQYF TGTGCCATCAGTTCCAGCGGGGGCACAGATACGCAGTATTTT
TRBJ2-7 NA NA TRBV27 CASSSQDYEQYF TGTGCCAGCAGTAGCCAGGACTACGAGCAGTACTTC
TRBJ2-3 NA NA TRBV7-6 CASSLADRPSTDTQYF TGTGCCAGCAGCTTAGCGGACAGACCTAGCACAGATACGCAGTATTTT
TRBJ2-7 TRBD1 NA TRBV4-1 CASSQIGGGEQYF TGCGCCAGCAGCCAAATAGGGGGCGGAGAGCAGTACTTC
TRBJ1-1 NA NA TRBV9 CASSARRDILNTEAFF TGTGCCAGCAGCGCCCGACGGGACATCCTGAACACTGAAGCTTTCTTT
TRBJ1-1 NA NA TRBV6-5 CASSLGQRTEAFF TGTGCCAGCAGTCTAGGCCAGAGGACTGAAGCTTTCTTT
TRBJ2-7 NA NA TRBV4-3 CASSQATSNPYEQYF TGCGCCAGCAGCCAAGCAACATCGAACCCCTACGAGCAGTACTTC
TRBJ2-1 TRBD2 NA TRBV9 CASSVLAGGNNEQFF TGTGCCAGCAGCGTCCTAGCGGGGGGGAACAATGAGCAGTTCTTC
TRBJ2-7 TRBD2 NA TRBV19 CATSMGGGAYEQYF TGTGCCACCTCCATGGGGGGAGGGGCCTACGAGCAGTACTTC
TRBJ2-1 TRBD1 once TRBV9 CASSVQGAGYNEQFF TGTGCCAGCAGCGTACAGGGGGCCGGGTACAATGAGCAGTTCTTC